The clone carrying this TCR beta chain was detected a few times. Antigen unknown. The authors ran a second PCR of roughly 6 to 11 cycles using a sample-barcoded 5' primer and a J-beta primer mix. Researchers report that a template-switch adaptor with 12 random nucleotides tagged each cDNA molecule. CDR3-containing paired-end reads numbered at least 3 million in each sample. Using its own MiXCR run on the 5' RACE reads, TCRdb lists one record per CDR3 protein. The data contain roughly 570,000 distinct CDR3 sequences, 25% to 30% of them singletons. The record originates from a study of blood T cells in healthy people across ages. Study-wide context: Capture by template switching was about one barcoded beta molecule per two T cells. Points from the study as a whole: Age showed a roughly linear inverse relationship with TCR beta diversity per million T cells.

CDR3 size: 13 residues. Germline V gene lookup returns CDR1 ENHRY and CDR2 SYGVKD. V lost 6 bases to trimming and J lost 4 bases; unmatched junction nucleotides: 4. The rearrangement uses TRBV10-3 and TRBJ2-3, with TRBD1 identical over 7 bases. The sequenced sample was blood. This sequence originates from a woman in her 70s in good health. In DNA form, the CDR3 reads TGTGCCATCAGAGGGGGCTCGGCAGATACGCAGTATTTT. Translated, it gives CAIRGGSADTQYF.